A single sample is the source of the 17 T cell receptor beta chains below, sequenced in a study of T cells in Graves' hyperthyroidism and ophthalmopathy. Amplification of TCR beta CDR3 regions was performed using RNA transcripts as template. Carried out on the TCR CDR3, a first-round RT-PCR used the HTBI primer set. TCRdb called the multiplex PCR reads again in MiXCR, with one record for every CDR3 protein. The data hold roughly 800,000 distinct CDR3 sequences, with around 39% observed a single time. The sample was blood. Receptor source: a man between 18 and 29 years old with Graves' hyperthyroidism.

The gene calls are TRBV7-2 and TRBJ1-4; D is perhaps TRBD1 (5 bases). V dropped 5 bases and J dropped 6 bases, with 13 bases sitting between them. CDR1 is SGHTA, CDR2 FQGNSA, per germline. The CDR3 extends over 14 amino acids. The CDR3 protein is CASSQGLGDEKLFF. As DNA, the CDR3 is TGTGCCAGCAGCCAAGGCTTGGGGGATGAAAAACTGTTTTTT.

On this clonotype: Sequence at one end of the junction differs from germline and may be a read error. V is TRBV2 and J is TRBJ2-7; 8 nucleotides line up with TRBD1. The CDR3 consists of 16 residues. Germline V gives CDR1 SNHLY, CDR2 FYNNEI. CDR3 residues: CASREDEGQVFYEQYF. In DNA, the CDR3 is TGTGCCAGCCGTGAAGACGAGGGACAGGTTTTCTACGAGCAGTACTTC.

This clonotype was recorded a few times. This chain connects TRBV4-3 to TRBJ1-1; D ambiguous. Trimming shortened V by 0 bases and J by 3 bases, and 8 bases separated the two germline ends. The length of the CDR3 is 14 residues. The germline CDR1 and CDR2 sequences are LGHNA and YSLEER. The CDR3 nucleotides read TGCGCCAGCAGCCAAGATGGGGTGGACACTGAAGCTTTCTTT. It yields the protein CASSQDGVDTEAFF.

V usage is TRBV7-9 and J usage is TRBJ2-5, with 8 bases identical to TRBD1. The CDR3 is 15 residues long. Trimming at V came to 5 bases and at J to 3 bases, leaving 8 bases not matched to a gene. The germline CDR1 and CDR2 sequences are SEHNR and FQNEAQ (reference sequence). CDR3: CASSPGTGKKETQYF. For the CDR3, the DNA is TGTGCCAGCAGCCCCGGGACAGGAAAGAAAGAGACCCAGTACTTC. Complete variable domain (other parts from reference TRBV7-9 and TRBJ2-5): DTGVSQNPRHKITKRGQNVTFRCDPISEHNRLYWYRQTLGQGPEFLTYFQNEAQLEKSRLLSDRFSAERPKGSFSTLEIQRTEQGDSAMYLCASSPGTGKKETQYFGPGTRLLVL.

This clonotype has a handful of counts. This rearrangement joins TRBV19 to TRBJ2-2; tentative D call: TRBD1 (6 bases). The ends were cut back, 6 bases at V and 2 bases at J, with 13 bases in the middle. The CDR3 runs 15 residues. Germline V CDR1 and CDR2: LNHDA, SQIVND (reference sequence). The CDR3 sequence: CASSRTDSNTGELFF. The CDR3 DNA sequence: TGTGCCAGTAGCCGGACAGACAGTAACACCGGGGAGCTGTTTTTT.

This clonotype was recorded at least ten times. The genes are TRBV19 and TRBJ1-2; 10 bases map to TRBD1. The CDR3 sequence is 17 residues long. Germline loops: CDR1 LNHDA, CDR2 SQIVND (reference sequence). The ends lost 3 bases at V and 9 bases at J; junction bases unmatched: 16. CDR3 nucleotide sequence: TGTGCCAGTAGTATGCCCGGATGGGACAGGGGAAGTCGTAGCTACACCTTC. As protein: CASSMPGWDRGSRSYTF.

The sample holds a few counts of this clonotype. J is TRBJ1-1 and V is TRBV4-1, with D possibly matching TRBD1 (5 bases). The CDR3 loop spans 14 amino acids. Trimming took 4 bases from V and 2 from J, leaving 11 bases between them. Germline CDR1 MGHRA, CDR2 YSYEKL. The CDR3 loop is CASSPRDGNTEAFF. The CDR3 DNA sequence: TGCGCCAGCAGCCCACGGGACGGAAACACTGAAGCTTTCTTT.

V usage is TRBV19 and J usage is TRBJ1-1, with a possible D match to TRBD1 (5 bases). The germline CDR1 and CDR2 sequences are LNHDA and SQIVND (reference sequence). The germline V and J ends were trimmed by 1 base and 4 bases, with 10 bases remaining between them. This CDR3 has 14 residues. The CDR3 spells CASSIGAGGTEAFF. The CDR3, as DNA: TGTGCCAGTAGTATAGGGGCCGGGGGCACTGAAGCTTTCTTT.

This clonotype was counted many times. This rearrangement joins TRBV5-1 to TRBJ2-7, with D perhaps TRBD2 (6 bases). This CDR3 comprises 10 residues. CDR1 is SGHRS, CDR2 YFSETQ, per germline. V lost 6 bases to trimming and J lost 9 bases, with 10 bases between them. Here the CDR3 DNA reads TGCGCCAGCACCCGGGGGAGGCAGTACTTC. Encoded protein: CASTRGRQYF.

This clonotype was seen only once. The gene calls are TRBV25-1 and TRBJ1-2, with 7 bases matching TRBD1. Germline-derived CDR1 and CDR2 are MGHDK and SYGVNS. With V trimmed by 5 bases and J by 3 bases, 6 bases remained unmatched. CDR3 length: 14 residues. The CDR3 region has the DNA TGTGCCAGCAGTTTTGACAGGGATTACTATGGCTACACCTTC. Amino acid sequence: CASSFDRDYYGYTF.

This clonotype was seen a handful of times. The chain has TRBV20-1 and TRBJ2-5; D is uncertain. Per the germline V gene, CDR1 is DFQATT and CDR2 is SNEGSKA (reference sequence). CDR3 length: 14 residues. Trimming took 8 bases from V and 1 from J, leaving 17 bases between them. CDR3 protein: CSPIRRISQETQYF. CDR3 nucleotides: TGCAGTCCAATCCGCCGGATCTCCCAAGAGACCCAGTACTTC.

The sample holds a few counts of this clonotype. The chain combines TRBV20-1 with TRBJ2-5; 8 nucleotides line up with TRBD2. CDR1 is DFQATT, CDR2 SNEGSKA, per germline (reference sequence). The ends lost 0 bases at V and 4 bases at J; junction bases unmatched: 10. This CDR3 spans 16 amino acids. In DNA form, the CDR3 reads TGCAGTGCTAGAGAACTGGCTAGCGGGTTAGGAGAGACCCAGTACTTC. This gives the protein CSARELASGLGETQYF.

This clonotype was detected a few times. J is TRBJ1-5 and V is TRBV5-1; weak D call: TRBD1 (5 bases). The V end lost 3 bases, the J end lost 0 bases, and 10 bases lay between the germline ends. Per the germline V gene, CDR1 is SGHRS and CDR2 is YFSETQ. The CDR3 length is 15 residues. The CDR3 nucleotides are TGCGCCAGCAGCTATGGGGGGGATAGCAATCAGCCCCAGCATTTT. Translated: CASSYGGDSNQPQHF.

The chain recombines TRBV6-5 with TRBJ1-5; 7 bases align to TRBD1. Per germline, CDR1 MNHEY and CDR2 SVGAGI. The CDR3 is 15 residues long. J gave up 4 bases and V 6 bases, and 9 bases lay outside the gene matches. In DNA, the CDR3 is TGTGCCAGCAGCCGCGGACAGGTCCTGAATCAGCCCCAGCATTTT. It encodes CASSRGQVLNQPQHF.

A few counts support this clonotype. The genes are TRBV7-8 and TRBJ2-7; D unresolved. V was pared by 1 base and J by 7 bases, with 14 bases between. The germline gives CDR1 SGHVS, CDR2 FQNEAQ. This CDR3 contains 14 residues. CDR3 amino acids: CASSLEVGLPEQYF. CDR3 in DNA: TGTGCCAGCAGCTTAGAAGTCGGATTGCCGGAGCAGTACTTC.

The DNA for the CDR3 is TGCAGCGTCGACGATGACCCTCCGGCCTATGGCTACACCTTC. Translated, it gives CSVDDDPPAYGYTF. V usage is TRBV29-1 and J usage is TRBJ1-2; D gene uncertain. V lost 6 bases, J lost 4 bases, and 18 bases lay in between. This CDR3 is built from 14 residues. Germline V gene lookup returns CDR1 SQVTM and CDR2 ANQGSEA. Looking up the rest from reference TRBV29-1 and TRBJ1-2 gives the full variable domain: SAVISQKPSRDICQRGTSLTIQCQVDSQVTMMFWYRQQPGQSLTLIATANQGSEATYESGFVIDKFPISRPNLTFSTLTVSNMSPEDSSIYLCSVDDDPPAYGYTFGSGTRLTVV.

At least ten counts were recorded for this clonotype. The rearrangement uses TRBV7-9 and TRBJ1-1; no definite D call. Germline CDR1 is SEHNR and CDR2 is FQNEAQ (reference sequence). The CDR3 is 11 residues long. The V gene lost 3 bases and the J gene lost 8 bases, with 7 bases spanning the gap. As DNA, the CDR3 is TGTGCCAGCAGCTTTAGAAACGAAGCTTTCTTT. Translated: CASSFRNEAFF.